This entry lists 10 T cell receptor beta chains sequenced from one sample in a study of graft-versus-host responses after intestinal transplantation. The data were produced by immunoSEQ multiplex PCR, yet TCRdb's version contains in-frame clones alone and is incomplete. Of about 20,000 clones listed, approximately 45% are singletons. The sequencing here drew on alloreactive CD4+ T cells from a mixed lymphocyte reaction culture, taken before intestinal transplant. Described subset: CFSE-low proliferating T cells sorted from approximately 6-day pre-transplant mixed lymphocyte reaction (GvH or HvG direction). The receptors were sampled from a human patient who received an intestinal transplant.

The chain carries TRBV11-3 and TRBJ2-7; D possibly corresponds to TRBD2 (6 bases). The CDR3 is made up of 13 amino acids. Germline V CDR1 and CDR2: SGHNT, YENEEA. V was pared by 6 bases and J by 3 bases, with 12 bases between. The CDR3, as DNA: TGTGCCAGCAGGGCCGGGACTTACTACGAGCAGTACTTC. Protein product: CASRAGTYYEQYF.

This chain uses TRBV2 with TRBJ2-5, with D possibly matching TRBD1 (9 bases). The germline CDR1 and CDR2 sequences are SNHLY and FYNNEI. The germline V and J ends were trimmed by 9 bases and 2 bases, with 16 bases remaining between them. The CDR3 runs to 14 residues. CDR3 in DNA: TGTGCCAGGGGGACAGGGACTAGTCAAGAGACCCAGTACTTC. Translating it yields CARGTGTSQETQYF.

The chain links TRBV5-4 to TRBJ2-5; D is undetermined. V was trimmed by 4 bases and J by 3 bases, leaving 16 bases between them. Germline V gene data show CDR1 as SGHNT and CDR2 as YYREEE (reference sequence). This CDR3 is built from 15 residues. The CDR3 sequence is CASSPGVSAEETQYF. The CDR3 nucleotides are TGTGCCAGCAGCCCCGGAGTCAGCGCCGAAGAGACCCAGTACTTC.

The chain joins TRBV12-5 to TRBJ1-6; 9 bases align to TRBD1. The CDR3 sequence is 13 residues long. Germline V gives CDR1 LGHNT, CDR2 FRNRAP. The V segment lost 5 bases and the J segment 9 bases; nucleotides outside the gene matches: 2. The CDR3 sequence: CASGVQGASPLHF. For the CDR3, the DNA is TGTGCTAGTGGTGTACAGGGGGCTTCACCCCTCCACTTT.

The chain uses TRBV6-1 and TRBJ1-2, with D possibly being TRBD1 (5 bases). The ends were cut back, 4 bases at V and 4 bases at J, with 13 bases in the middle. Germline CDR1 reads MNHNS; CDR2 reads SASEGT. The CDR3 has 14 residues. This CDR3 is CASSVEGPIYGYTF. As DNA, the CDR3 is TGTGCCAGCAGTGTGGAGGGACCTATCTATGGCTACACCTTC.

J is TRBJ1-2 and V is TRBV19; a possible D gene is TRBD1 (6 bases). The CDR3 loop spans 15 amino acids. CDR1 is LNHDA, CDR2 SQIVND, per germline (reference sequence). Trimming removed 7 bases from V and 2 bases from J, with 17 bases in between. The CDR3 loop is CASTRTGRANYGYTF. DNA of the CDR3: TGTGCCAGTACTCGCACAGGGAGGGCGAACTATGGCTACACCTTC.

This clone has a handful of counts. V is TRBV11-2 and J is TRBJ2-5; TRBD2 matches at 7 bases. Germline V gives CDR1 SGHAT, CDR2 FQNNGV. The ends lost 2 bases at V and 13 bases at J; junction bases unmatched: 10. This CDR3 is built from 13 residues. CDR3 coding DNA: TGTGCCAGCAGCTTACTGACGGGGGGTCTACCGTACTTC. Translated: CASSLLTGGLPYF.

This chain joins TRBV18 and TRBJ2-1; 11 nucleotides line up with TRBD2. Germline V gives CDR1 KGHSH, CDR2 LQKENI. This CDR3 region has 17 residues. The V and J ends lost 3 bases and 2 bases, in that order; junction bases with no gene match: 6. CDR3 region: CASSPLAGGPPYNEQFF. CDR3 sequence (DNA): TGTGCCAGCTCACCTTTAGCGGGGGGGCCGCCCTACAATGAGCAGTTCTTC. The variable domain in full, completed from reference TRBV18 and TRBJ2-1, reads NAGVMQNPRHLVRRRGQEARLRCSPMKGHSHVYWYRQLPEEGLKFMVYLQKENIIDESGMPKERFSAEFPKEGPSILRIQQVVRGDSAAYFCASSPLAGGPPYNEQFFGPGTRLTVL.

This chain links TRBV7-9 with TRBJ1-6; no reliable D call. There are 12 residues in the CDR3. CDR1 is SEHNR, CDR2 FQNEAQ, per germline (reference sequence). V gave up 3 bases and J gave up 8 bases, with 5 bases separating them. This chain's CDR3 is CASSLADSPLHF. DNA of the CDR3: TGTGCCAGCAGCTTGGCCGATTCACCCCTCCACTTT.

This chain uses TRBV6-5 with TRBJ1-2; a possible D gene is TRBD1 (6 bases). The V gene lost 6 bases and the J gene lost 0 bases, with 14 bases spanning the gap. Per germline, CDR1 MNHEY and CDR2 SVGAGI. CDR3 size: 15 residues. This chain's CDR3 is CASRPDRLANYGYTF. In DNA form, the CDR3 reads TGTGCCAGCAGACCCGACAGGCTAGCTAACTATGGCTACACCTTC.